This T cell receptor beta chain was recovered during a study of blood T cell repertoires in COVID-19. For the study at large: COVID-19 samples from acute and convalescent phases originated in the United States, Italy and Spain. Sample material is recorded as cDNA or gDNA derived from T cells, B-cell-depleted T cells, or PBMCs.

Trimming removed 6 bases at V and 2 bases at J, with 12 bases between. The CDR3 runs 15 residues. Germline V gene sequence: CDR1 KGHDR, CDR2 SFDVKD. The data were produced by immunoSEQ multiplex PCR, yet TCRdb's version contains in-frame clones alone and is incomplete. The table shows some 140,000 clones, with 70% to 85% occurring only once. The chain employs TRBV24-1 and TRBJ2-2, with TRBD1 as a possible D gene (7 bases). Material for sequencing was peripheral blood. The receptor comes from a man in his sixties with acute or convalescent COVID-19. The chain's CDR3 is CATSQQGTNTGELFF. DNA of the CDR3: TGTGCCACCAGTCAACAGGGGACTAACACCGGGGAGCTGTTTTTT.